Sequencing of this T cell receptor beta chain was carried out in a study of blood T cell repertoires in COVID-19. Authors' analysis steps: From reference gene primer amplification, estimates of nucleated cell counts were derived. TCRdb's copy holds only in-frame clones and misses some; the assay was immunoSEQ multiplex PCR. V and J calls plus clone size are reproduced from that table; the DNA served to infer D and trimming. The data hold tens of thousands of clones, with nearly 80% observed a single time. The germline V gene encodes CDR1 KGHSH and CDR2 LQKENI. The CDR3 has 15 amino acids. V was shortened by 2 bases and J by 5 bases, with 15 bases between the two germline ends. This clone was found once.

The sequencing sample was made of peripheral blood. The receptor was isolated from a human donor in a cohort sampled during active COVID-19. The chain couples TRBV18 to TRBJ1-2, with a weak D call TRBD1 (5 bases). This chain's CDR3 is CASSPKNPEGYGYTF. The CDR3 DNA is TGTGCCAGCTCACCAAAAAACCCGGAGGGGTATGGCTACACCTTC.